A single sample gave rise to the 21 T cell receptor beta chains below, sequenced in a study of shared clonotypes between healthy human individuals. Clones were sequenced by immunoSEQ multiplex PCR, and TCRdb holds only the in-frame ones, with some missing. The sample holds 550,000 to 850,000 clones; under 80% are singletons and the top ten take under 2%. The specimen was memory CD4+ T cells sorted from blood. Sample subset: CD45RA-negative fraction. The receptor source for this set is a woman aged 30 to 39 in good health.

The chain carries TRBV14 and TRBJ2-1; D not resolved. The V and J ends lost 1 base and 3 bases respectively, with 4 bases between them. The CDR3 spans 13 residues. Germline V gives CDR1 SGHDN, CDR2 FVKESK. The CDR3 coding sequence is TGTGCCAGCAGCCAAGCAGGCTACAATGAGCAGTTCTTC. This sequence encodes CASSQAGYNEQFF. Drawing the rest from reference TRBV14 and TRBJ2-1, the complete variable domain is EAGVTQFPSHSVIEKGQTVTLRCDPISGHDNLYWYRRVMGKEIKFLLHFVKESKQDESGMPNNRFLAERTGGTYSTLKVQPAELEDSGVYFCASSQAGYNEQFFGPGTRLTVL.

This chain joins TRBV14 and TRBJ2-4; D is uncertain. The CDR3 runs to 14 residues. V lost 4 bases and J lost 0, with 7 bases in between. Germline CDR1 SGHDN, CDR2 FVKESK. CDR3 nucleotide sequence: TGTGCCAGCAGCCCGTCCATAGCCAAAAACATTCAGTACTTC. Translation: CASSPSIAKNIQYF.

The gene calls are TRBV28 and TRBJ1-4; maybe TRBD1 (5 bases). Germline V CDR1 and CDR2: MDHEN, SYDVKM. The CDR3 extends over 16 amino acids. The V end was cut by 6 bases, the J end by 4 bases, with 18 bases between. The CDR3 region has the DNA TGTGCCAGCAGACCTTCACCGGGACCCGTTAATGAAAAACTGTTTTTT. Translated, it gives CASRPSPGPVNEKLFF.

This clone showed up just a few times. The chain joins TRBV28 to TRBJ1-1, with TRBD1 identical over 7 bases. J was trimmed by 0 bases and V by 6 bases; bases with no gene match: 7. Germline CDR1 reads MDHEN; CDR2 reads SYDVKM. The length of the CDR3 is 15 residues. CDR3 nucleotides: TGTGCCAGCAGAAGACAGGGATCGGTGAACACTGAAGCTTTCTTT. Protein sequence: CASRRQGSVNTEAFF.

The CDR3 loop is CAWTGSADTQYF. In DNA, the CDR3 is TGTGCCTGGACCGGGAGTGCAGATACGCAGTATTTT. This sequence joins TRBV30 and TRBJ2-3; TRBD2 might be the D (6 bases). V lost 4 bases and J 4 bases, leaving 9 bases between the germline ends. Germline V lookup: CDR1 GTSNPN, CDR2 SVGIG (reference sequence). The CDR3 extends over 12 amino acids.

The gene calls are TRBV23-1 and TRBJ1-2; possibly TRBD1 for D (6 bases). TRBV23-1 is an open reading frame whose function is uncertain. V lost 4 bases to trimming and J lost 4 bases, with 16 bases between them. The CDR3 loop spans 15 amino acids. The CDR3 DNA is TGCGCCAGCAGTCGAGGACAGACCGATGGCTATGGCTACACCTTC. The encoded protein is CASSRGQTDGYGYTF.

V usage is TRBV2 and J usage is TRBJ1-2; D gene uncertain. CDR3 size: 12 residues. Per the germline V gene, CDR1 is SNHLY and CDR2 is FYNNEI. V was cut by 7 bases and J by 6 bases, with 12 bases left in between. CDR3 coding DNA: TGTGCCAGCACTCAGGCTGGGGATGGCTACACCTTC. It translates to CASTQAGDGYTF.

The chain recombines TRBV28 with TRBJ2-5; D may be TRBD1 (6 bases). Trimming left V 5 bases short and J 4 bases short, with 20 bases between. The CDR3 is 16 amino acids. Looked up from germline, CDR1 is MDHEN and CDR2 is SYDVKM. DNA of the CDR3: TGTGCCAGCAGTCCGAGACGACAGGTCCGATTAGAGACCCAGTACTTC. Amino acids: CASSPRRQVRLETQYF.

The J gene is TRBJ2-3, the V gene TRBV5-6; D possibly uses TRBD1 or TRBD2 (5 bases each). CDR3 length: 18 amino acids. The V gene's germline CDR1 is SGHDT and CDR2 YYEEEE. The V and J ends lost 4 bases and 3 bases respectively, with 24 bases between them. The CDR3 bases are TGTGCCAGCAGCGATACCTTGGGACCCACCTCGGATACAGATACGCAGTATTTT. Its protein product is CASSDTLGPTSDTDTQYF.

The chain employs TRBV29-1 and TRBJ1-1, with a tentative D call TRBD1 (5 bases). Germline V gene data show CDR1 as SQVTM and CDR2 as ANQGSEA. The CDR3 runs to 15 residues. Trimming took off 4 bases at V and 4 bases at J, with 19 bases between the two ends. CDR3 coding DNA: TGCAGCGTTGCTTTCCCGGGACCTTCTGGCACTGAAGCTTTCTTT. Translating gives CSVAFPGPSGTEAFF.

The chain joins TRBV14 to TRBJ2-3; a possible D gene is TRBD1 (5 bases). The CDR3 contains 14 residues. V dropped 5 bases and J dropped 4 bases, with 13 bases sitting between them. Per germline, CDR1 SGHDN and CDR2 FVKESK. The DNA of the CDR3 is TGTGCCAGCAGCAGACAGACCGCATCAGATACGCAGTATTTT. It specifies CASSRQTASDTQYF.

The J gene is TRBJ2-1, the V gene TRBV5-1; 7 positions agree with TRBD2. The germline gives CDR1 SGHRS, CDR2 YFSETQ. The CDR3 is made up of 14 amino acids. Losses at the gene ends were 0 bases for V and 7 bases for J; bases not matched to a gene: 4. CDR3 nucleotides: TGCGCCAGCAGCTTGGAGGGAGGGACGAATGAGCAGTTCTTC. Translated: CASSLEGGTNEQFF.

Turning to this clone: Possible read error: a much larger clone is one base away. This chain links TRBV5-1 with TRBJ2-2; D possibly matches TRBD1 or TRBD2 (5 bases each). Germline CDR1 and CDR2: SGHRS and YFSETQ. The CDR3 spans 16 residues. The CDR3 sequence: CASSGAPAGATEELFF. CDR3 coding DNA: TGCGCCAGCAGCGGGGCCCCCGCCGGGGCCACCGAGGAGCTGTTTTTT.

This chain connects TRBV27 to TRBJ1-2, with TRBD1 as a possible D gene (5 bases). Deletions cut 2 bases from V and 6 bases from J, with 10 bases between. This CDR3 is built from 13 residues. Germline loops: CDR1 MNHEY, CDR2 SMNVEV (reference sequence). This CDR3 reads CASSLRSRDGYTF. Written as DNA, the CDR3 is TGTGCCAGCAGTTTAAGGTCCAGGGATGGCTACACCTTC.

The V and J genes are TRBV7-2 and TRBJ2-7; possibly TRBD2 for D (6 bases). There are 14 residues in the CDR3. Germline CDR1 is SGHTA and CDR2 is FQGNSA. V lost 2 bases, J lost 3 bases, and 11 bases lay in between. Here the CDR3 reads CASSLRRLDYEQYF. In DNA form, the CDR3 reads TGTGCCAGCAGCTTAAGGCGACTAGACTACGAGCAGTACTTC.

The chain uses TRBV29-1 and TRBJ2-1; D gene unclear. Trimming shortened V by 3 bases and J by 4 bases, and 10 bases separated the two germline ends. The CDR3 sequence is 13 residues long. CDR1 is SQVTM and CDR2 is ANQGSEA in the germline V gene. CDR3 loop: CSVDSNLYNEQFF. CDR3 sequence (DNA): TGCAGCGTTGACAGCAACTTATACAATGAGCAGTTCTTC.

The CDR3 region has the DNA TGTGCCAGCAGCTTAGCCACACAGGGGGCGGACACCATATATTTT. Its translation is CASSLATQGADTIYF. The genes are TRBV7-9 and TRBJ1-3; the match to TRBD1 covers 9 bases. The V segment lost 0 bases and the J segment 8 bases; nucleotides outside the gene matches: 5. There are 15 residues in the CDR3. Germline V gives CDR1 SEHNR, CDR2 FQNEAQ (reference sequence).

This chain uses TRBV5-4 with TRBJ1-2; D unclear. The V gene lost 1 base and the J gene lost 5 bases, with 12 bases spanning the gap. Germline V gene data show CDR1 as SGHNT and CDR2 as YYREEE (reference sequence). The CDR3 is 14 residues long. The CDR3 spells CASSLFQKEYGYTF. In DNA form, the CDR3 reads TGTGCCAGCAGCTTGTTCCAAAAGGAATATGGCTACACCTTC.

The chain couples TRBV7-2 to TRBJ2-7; D perhaps matches TRBD2 (5 bases). V shed 3 bases and J shed 6 bases, with 15 bases lying between them. Per germline, CDR1 SGHTA and CDR2 FQGNSA. This CDR3 has 14 residues. The CDR3 sequence: CASSFSPASSEQYF. The CDR3 DNA reads TGTGCCAGCAGCTTCTCCCCGGCTAGCAGCGAGCAGTACTTC.

The chain employs TRBV6-1 and TRBJ1-4; maybe TRBD1 (5 bases). The CDR3 runs to 15 residues. Germline CDR1 is MNHNS and CDR2 is SASEGT. Trimming took off 1 base at V and 7 bases at J, with 13 bases between the two ends. Here the CDR3 DNA reads TGTGCCAGCAGTGAAGGGATCGGGGGTCTTGAAAAACTGTTTTTT. Translation: CASSEGIGGLEKLFF.

This clone was counted between two and nine times. The chain joins TRBV27 to TRBJ1-1, with D possibly TRBD1 on 6 matching bases. Trimming cost V 8 bases and J 0 bases, with 13 bases left between them. Germline CDR1 is MNHEY and CDR2 is SMNVEV (reference sequence). This CDR3 region has 14 residues. For the CDR3, the DNA is TGTGCCAGCTGGGGGGGGGCGGTGAACACTGAAGCTTTCTTT. It yields the protein CASWGGAVNTEAFF.